Sequencing of this T cell receptor beta chain was carried out in a study of blood T cell repertoires in COVID-19. Participant age was about 18 to 95 years, and participants resided in 24 US areas. Germline V gene data show CDR1 as KGHDR and CDR2 as SFDVKD. Germline trimming cut 3 bases from V and 4 bases from J; bases unmatched to any gene: 5. CDR3 length: 15 amino acids. Some clones are missing from TCRdb's copy, which holds only in-frame ones; the method was immunoSEQ multiplex PCR. Of fewer than 400,000 clones listed, about nine tenths are singletons. Material: PBMCs or T cells enriched from blood (not recorded which). The rearrangement joins TRBV24-1 to TRBJ2-3; the match to TRBD2 covers 8 bases. The sequence was collected from a man aged 25 to 45 who had recovered from COVID-19. The CDR3 region has the DNA TGTGCCACCAGTGATCCCGGGAGGGCGTCAGATACGCAGTATTTT. This translates into CATSDPGRASDTQYF.